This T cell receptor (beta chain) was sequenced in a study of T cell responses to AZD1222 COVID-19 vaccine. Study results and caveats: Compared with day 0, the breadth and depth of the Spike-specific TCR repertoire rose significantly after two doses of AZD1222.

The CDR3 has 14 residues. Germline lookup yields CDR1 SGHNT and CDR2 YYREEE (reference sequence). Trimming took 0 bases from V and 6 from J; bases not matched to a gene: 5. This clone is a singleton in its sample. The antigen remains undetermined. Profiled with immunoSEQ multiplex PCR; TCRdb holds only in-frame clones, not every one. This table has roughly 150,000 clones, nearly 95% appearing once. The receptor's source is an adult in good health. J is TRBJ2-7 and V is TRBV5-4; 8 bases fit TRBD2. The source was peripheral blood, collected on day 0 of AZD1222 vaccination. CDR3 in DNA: TGTGCCAGCAGCTTGGCCGGGAGCGGGGGCGAGCAGTACTTC. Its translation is CASSLAGSGGEQYF. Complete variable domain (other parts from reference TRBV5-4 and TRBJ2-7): ETGVTQSPTHLIKTRGQQVTLRCSSQSGHNTVSWYQQALGQGPQFIFQYYREEENGRGNFPPRFSGLQFPNYSSELNVNALELDDSALYLCASSLAGSGGEQYFGPGTRLTVT.